This entry lists 16 T cell receptor beta chains sequenced from one sample in a study of glioma-infiltrating T cells after dendritic cell vaccination. Method: immunoSEQ multiplex PCR; TCRdb's copy keeps in-frame clones and lacks some. The top ten hold approximately 14% of the sample, which has 85,000 to 95,000 clones, 85% to 90% seen once. Source: blood, taken before dendritic cell vaccination. The receptors were gathered from a human donor with glioblastoma.

V is TRBV28 and J is TRBJ2-7, with TRBD1 identical over 9 bases. The V gene's germline CDR1 is MDHEN and CDR2 SYDVKM. V shed 8 bases, J shed 2 bases, and the junction held 10 bases outside the gene matches. The CDR3 is made up of 15 amino acids. As DNA, the CDR3 is TGTGCCAGCGCCACAGGGGGCGCCGGCCCCTACGAGCAGTACTTC. Its protein is CASATGGAGPYEQYF.

This clone was picked up one time. The V and J genes are TRBV27 and TRBJ2-7, with 9 bases lining up with TRBD1. Germline assignment: CDR1 MNHEY and CDR2 SMNVEV (reference sequence). Trimming removed 6 bases from V and 5 bases from J; junction bases left unmatched: 11. This CDR3 spans 15 amino acids. The CDR3 sequence: CASRSGGTGFHEQYF. As DNA, the CDR3 is TGTGCCAGCAGGTCCGGCGGGACAGGGTTCCACGAGCAGTACTTC.

V usage is TRBV5-1 and J usage is TRBJ2-5, with D possibly matching TRBD1 (6 bases). The V gene lost 7 bases and the J gene lost 4 bases, with 20 bases spanning the gap. Germline values: CDR1 SGHRS, CDR2 YFSETQ. The CDR3 is 15 amino acids. The CDR3 reads CASGPQTGGGETQYF. DNA of the CDR3: TGCGCCAGCGGTCCCCAGACAGGCGGCGGAGAGACCCAGTACTTC.

The chain uses TRBV7-3 and TRBJ2-5, with D possibly matching TRBD1 (6 bases). Trimming left V 7 bases short and J 2 bases short, with 20 bases between. Germline V gene data show CDR1 as SGHTA and CDR2 as FQGTGA. The CDR3 has 16 amino acids. CDR3 sequence: CASNWVFLGQQETQYF. CDR3 DNA sequence: TGTGCCAGCAACTGGGTATTTTTGGGACAACAAGAGACCCAGTACTTC.

This clone appeared a single time. The V gene is TRBV7-9, the J gene TRBJ1-5, with a possible D match to TRBD1 (6 bases). The CDR3 spans 14 residues. V lost 5 bases, J lost 7 bases, and 15 bases lay in between. Per germline, CDR1 SEHNR and CDR2 FQNEAQ (reference sequence). The DNA of the CDR3 is TGTGCCAGCAGCCCGTACAGGGTGGAACAGCCCCAGCATTTT. It specifies CASSPYRVEQPQHF.

The rearrangement uses TRBV11-3 and TRBJ2-1; the match to TRBD2 covers 8 bases. This CDR3 is 15 amino acids long. Trimming took 1 base from V and 8 from J; bases not matched to a gene: 7. From germline, CDR1 is SGHNT and CDR2 YENEEA. CDR3 in DNA: TGTGCCAGCAGCTTAGCGGGAGGGCCCGACTATGAGCAGTTCTTC. Translation gives CASSLAGGPDYEQFF. The entire variable domain, with the rest obtained from reference TRBV11-3 and TRBJ2-1, is as follows: EAGVVQSPRYKIIEKKQPVAFWCNPISGHNTLYWYLQNLGQGPELLIRYENEEAVDDSQLPKDRFSAERLKGVDSTLKIQPAELGDSAVYLCASSLAGGPDYEQFFGPGTRLTVL.

This clone was seen a single time. The genes are TRBV15 and TRBJ2-7, with D perhaps matching TRBD2 (5 bases). CDR3 length: 13 residues. V dropped 5 bases and J dropped 7 bases, with 15 bases sitting between them. Germline V gene lookup returns CDR1 LNHNV and CDR2 YYDKDF (reference sequence). The CDR3 spells CATSAPEGYEQYF. DNA of the CDR3: TGTGCCACCAGCGCCCCCGAGGGTTATGAGCAGTACTTC.

This clone is a singleton in its sample. The gene calls are TRBV4-3 and TRBJ2-1; tentatively, D is TRBD1 (6 bases). V lost 4 bases and J lost 4, with 8 bases in between. Germline V gene sequence: CDR1 LGHNA, CDR2 YSLEER. This CDR3 contains 13 residues. The chain's CDR3 is CASSRQDYNEQFF. CDR3 in DNA: TGCGCCAGCAGCCGACAGGATTACAATGAGCAGTTCTTC.

The rearrangement links TRBV5-4 to TRBJ2-1, with 8 bases that match TRBD2. The germline gives CDR1 SGHNT, CDR2 YYREEE (reference sequence). The CDR3 is 17 residues long. The J segment lost 0 bases and the V segment lost 0 bases, leaving 5 bases of the junction unmatched. The CDR3 spells CASSLGGGGSSYNEQFF. In DNA form, the CDR3 reads TGTGCCAGCAGCTTGGGCGGCGGGGGGAGCTCCTACAATGAGCAGTTCTTC.

This chain links TRBV5-1 with TRBJ2-3, with 11 nucleotides matching TRBD1. The J segment lost 4 bases and the V segment lost 3 bases, leaving 4 bases of the junction unmatched. The germline V gene has CDR1 SGHRS and CDR2 YFSETQ. The CDR3 consists of 15 residues. The CDR3 bases are TGCGCCAGCAGCTATAGGACAGGGGGCGCAGATACGCAGTATTTT. Its translation: CASSYRTGGADTQYF.

The rearrangement links TRBV19 to TRBJ1-2; D is uncertain. The CDR3 contains 13 residues. CDR1 and CDR2 from the germline V gene are LNHDA and SQIVND (reference sequence). V dropped 3 bases and J dropped 6 bases, with 11 bases sitting between them. The CDR3 sequence is CASSIEGLDGYTF. The CDR3 DNA is TGTGCCAGTAGTATTGAGGGCCTTGATGGCTACACCTTC.

J is TRBJ1-1 and V is TRBV30, with 7 bases identical to TRBD1. This CDR3 region has 13 residues. Germline loops: CDR1 GTSNPN, CDR2 SVGIG (reference sequence). The V gene end was trimmed by 1 base and the J gene end by 4 bases; junction bases not matched to a gene: 3. This CDR3 is CAWSGTGVTEAFF. CDR3 DNA: TGTGCCTGGAGTGGGACAGGCGTCACTGAAGCTTTCTTT. Variable domain in full (rest from reference TRBV30 and TRBJ1-1): SQTIHQWPATLVQPVGSPLSLECTVEGTSNPNLYWYRQAAGRGLQLLFYSVGIGQISSEVPQNLSASRPQDRQFILSSKKLLLSDSGFYLCAWSGTGVTEAFFGQGTRLTVV.

V is TRBV7-9 and J is TRBJ1-6; TRBD1 matches 8 bases. The germline gives CDR1 SEHNR, CDR2 FQNEAQ (reference sequence). This CDR3 contains 15 residues. V gave up 5 bases and J gave up 6 bases; unmatched junction bases: 6. CDR3 sequence (DNA): TGTGCCAGCAGCCCCGACAGGGGACCTAATTCACCCCTCCACTTT. Translation: CASSPDRGPNSPLHF.

CDR3 coding DNA: TGCGCCAGCAGCCAACAGCGGGAGTCTTACGAGCAGTACTTC. It translates to CASSQQRESYEQYF. The chain links TRBV4-3 to TRBJ2-7; 8 positions agree with TRBD2. The CDR3 totals 14 residues. The germline V gene has CDR1 LGHNA and CDR2 YSLEER. The V gene end was trimmed by 2 bases and the J gene end by 4 bases; junction bases not matched to a gene: 4.

The CDR3 nucleotides read TGCGCCAGCAGCTTGGTAGAGGGGGCGTCTTTTAATTCACCCCTCCACTTT. This encodes CASSLVEGASFNSPLHF. The chain uses TRBV5-1 and TRBJ1-6; 7 bases agree with TRBD1. The CDR3 contains 17 residues. Losses at the gene ends were 0 bases for V and 6 bases for J; bases not matched to a gene: 9. Looked up from germline, CDR1 is SGHRS and CDR2 is YFSETQ.

This clone was counted a few times. This rearrangement joins TRBV29-1 to TRBJ2-3, with 8 bases that match TRBD2. There are 16 residues in the CDR3. The ends lost 8 bases at V and 0 bases at J; junction bases unmatched: 13. Looked up from germline, CDR1 is SQVTM and CDR2 is ANQGSEA. This CDR3 reads CSMRGFSSGSTDTQYF. As DNA, the CDR3 is TGCAGCATGAGAGGATTTTCTAGCGGGAGCACAGATACGCAGTATTTT.